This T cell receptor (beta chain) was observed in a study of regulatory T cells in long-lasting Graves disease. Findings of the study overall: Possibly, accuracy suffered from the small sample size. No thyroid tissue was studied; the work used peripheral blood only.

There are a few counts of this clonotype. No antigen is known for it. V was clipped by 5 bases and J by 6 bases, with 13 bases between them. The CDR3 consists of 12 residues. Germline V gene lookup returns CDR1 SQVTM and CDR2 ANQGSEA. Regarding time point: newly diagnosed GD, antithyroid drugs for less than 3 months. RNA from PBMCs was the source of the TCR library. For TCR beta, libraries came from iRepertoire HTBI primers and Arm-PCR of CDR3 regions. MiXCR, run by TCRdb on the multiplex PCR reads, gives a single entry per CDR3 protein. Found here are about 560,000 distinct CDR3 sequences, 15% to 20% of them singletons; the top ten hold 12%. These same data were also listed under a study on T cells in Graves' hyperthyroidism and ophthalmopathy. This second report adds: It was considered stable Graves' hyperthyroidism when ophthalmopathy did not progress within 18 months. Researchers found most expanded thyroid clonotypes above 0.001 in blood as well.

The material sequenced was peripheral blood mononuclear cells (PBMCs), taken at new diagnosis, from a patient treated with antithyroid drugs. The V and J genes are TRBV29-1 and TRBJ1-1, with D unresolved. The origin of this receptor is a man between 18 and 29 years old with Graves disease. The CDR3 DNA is TGCAGCGTTTCTTCCCCCTCGTCTGAAGCTTTCTTT. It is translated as CSVSSPSSEAFF.